This T cell receptor beta chain was observed in a study of CD4+ T cells in melanoma. CDR3 size: 15 residues. The ends were cut back, 3 bases at V and 2 bases at J, with 14 bases in the middle. Per the germline V gene, CDR1 is KGHSH and CDR2 is LQKENI. The protocol was immunoSEQ multiplex PCR, while the TCRdb copy is restricted to in-frame clones and leaves out a portion. The table lists 10,000 to 13,000 clones, 66% of them singletons. The rearrangement joins TRBV18 to TRBJ2-7; no definite D call. The sequence derives from a human donor with melanoma. Source material: cells from a culture (not recorded whether cultured in vitro). DNA of the CDR3: TGTGCCAGCTCACCCGCGTATCTGACCACCTACGAGCAGTACTTC. Translation: CASSPAYLTTYEQYF.